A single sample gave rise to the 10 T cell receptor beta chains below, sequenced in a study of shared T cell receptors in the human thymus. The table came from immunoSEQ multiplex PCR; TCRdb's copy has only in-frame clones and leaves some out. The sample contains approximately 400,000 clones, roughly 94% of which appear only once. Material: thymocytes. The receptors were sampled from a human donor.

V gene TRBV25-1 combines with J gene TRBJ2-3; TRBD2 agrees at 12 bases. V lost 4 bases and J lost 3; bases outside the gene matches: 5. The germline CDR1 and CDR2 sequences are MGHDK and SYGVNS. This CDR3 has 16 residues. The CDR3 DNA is TGTGCCAGCAGTGGTTGGACTAGCGGGATGACAGATACGCAGTATTTT. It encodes CASSGWTSGMTDTQYF.

CDR3 coding DNA: TGTGCCAGCAGTCGGGCCCTAACCCCCTACGAGCAGTACTTC. This translates into CASSRALTPYEQYF. This chain links TRBV27 with TRBJ2-7, with unresolved D. The CDR3 length is 14 residues. Per germline, CDR1 MNHEY and CDR2 SMNVEV (reference sequence). V lost 5 bases to trimming and J lost 2 bases, with 13 bases between them.

This CDR3 is CATLRWELYNEQFF. CDR3 coding DNA: TGTGCCACCCTTCGGTGGGAGCTCTACAATGAGCAGTTCTTC. This sequence joins TRBV6-1 and TRBJ2-1, with D tentatively TRBD2 (5 bases). V gave up 10 bases and J gave up 3 bases, with 16 bases separating them. Germline CDR1 is MNHNS and CDR2 is SASEGT. The CDR3 has 14 amino acids.

The CDR3 spells CASSSPGQDEKLFF. The DNA of the CDR3 is TGCGCCAGCAGCTCTCCGGGACAGGATGAAAAACTGTTTTTT. The rearrangement links TRBV5-1 to TRBJ1-4; TRBD1 matches at 8 bases. J lost 6 bases, V lost 3 bases, and 4 bases had no gene match. Germline loops: CDR1 SGHRS, CDR2 YFSETQ. There are 14 residues in the CDR3.

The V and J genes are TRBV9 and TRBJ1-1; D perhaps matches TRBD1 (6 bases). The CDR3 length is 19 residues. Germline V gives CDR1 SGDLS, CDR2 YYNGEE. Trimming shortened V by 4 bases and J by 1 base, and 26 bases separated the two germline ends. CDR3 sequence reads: CASSPPPPAGARRNTEAFF. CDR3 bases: TGTGCCAGCAGCCCCCCGCCCCCTGCAGGGGCGAGGAGGAACACTGAAGCTTTCTTT.

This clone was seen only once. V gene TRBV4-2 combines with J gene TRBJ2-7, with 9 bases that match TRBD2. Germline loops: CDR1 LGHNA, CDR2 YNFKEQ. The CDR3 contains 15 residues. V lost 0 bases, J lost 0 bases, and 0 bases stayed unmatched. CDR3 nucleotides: TGTGCCAGCAGCCAAGATAGCGGGAGCTCCTACGAGCAGTACTTC. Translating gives CASSQDSGSSYEQYF.

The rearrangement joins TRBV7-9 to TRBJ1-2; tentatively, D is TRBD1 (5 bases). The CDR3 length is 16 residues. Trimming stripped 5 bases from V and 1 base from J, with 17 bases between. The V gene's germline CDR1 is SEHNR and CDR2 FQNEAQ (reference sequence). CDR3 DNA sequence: TGTGCCAGCAGCCCGGGTTGGCAGGGCTATAACTATGGCTACACCTTC. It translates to CASSPGWQGYNYGYTF.

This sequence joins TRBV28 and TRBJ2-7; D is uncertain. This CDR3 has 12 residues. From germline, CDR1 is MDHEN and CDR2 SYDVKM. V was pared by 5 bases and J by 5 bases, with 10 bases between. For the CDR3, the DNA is TGTGCCAGCAGTGCCCGGGCCGACGAGCAGTACTTC. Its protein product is CASSARADEQYF.

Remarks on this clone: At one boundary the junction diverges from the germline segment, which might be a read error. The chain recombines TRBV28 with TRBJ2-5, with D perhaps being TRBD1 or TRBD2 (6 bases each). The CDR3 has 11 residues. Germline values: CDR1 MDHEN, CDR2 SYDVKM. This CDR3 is CASSLGGPAHF. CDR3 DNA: TGTGCCAGCAGTTTAGGGGGGCCTGCGCACTTC.

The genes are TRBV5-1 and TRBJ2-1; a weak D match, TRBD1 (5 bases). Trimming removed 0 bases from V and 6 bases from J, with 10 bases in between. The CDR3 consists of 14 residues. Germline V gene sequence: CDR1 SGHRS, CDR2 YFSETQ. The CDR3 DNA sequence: TGCGCCAGCAGCTTGGGTCAGGGAAGCAATGAGCAGTTCTTC. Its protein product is CASSLGQGSNEQFF.